This TCR beta chain was recorded in a study of blood T cells in healthy people across ages. Study at large: The template switching approach captured approximately one barcoded beta molecule for every two T cells. Points from the study as a whole: Unknown CMV status may confound age-related changes in expanded clones.

Germline loops: CDR1 LGHNA, CDR2 YNFKEQ. The CDR3 sequence is 15 residues long. V lost 1 base and J lost 8; bases outside the gene matches: 6. Primers used in a second PCR of roughly 6 to 12 cycles were a sample-barcoded 5' primer and a J-beta primer mix. Each of the samples gave a minimum of 3 million paired-end reads that contained CDR3. TCRdb re-analysed the 5' RACE reads in MiXCR, keeping a single row per CDR3 protein. This sample has fewer than 2 million distinct CDR3 sequences; roughly two fifths occur once, and the top ten carry under 30%. About this clonotype itself: Antigen unknown.

Each individual donor underwent a draw of approximately 10 milliliters of peripheral blood. The chain uses TRBV4-2 and TRBJ2-1; 9 bases agree with TRBD2. The sequenced sample was blood. The sequence derives from a human donor in good health. Here the CDR3 reads CASSQARRGGYEQFF. CDR3 bases: TGTGCCAGCAGCCAAGCGCGGCGGGGGGGATATGAGCAGTTCTTC.